This TCR beta chain came from a study of OX40 agonist ivuxolimab in advanced cancers. Sequencing was performed with immunoSEQ multiplex PCR; in TCRdb, only in-frame clones are kept and a portion is missing. The table lists more than 55,000 clones, approximately 80% of them singletons, with more than 3.5% in the top ten. The CDR3 covers 13 residues. Germline loops: CDR1 MNHEY, CDR2 SVGAGI. Trimming removed 5 bases from V and 5 bases from J, with 12 bases in between. Material: CD4+ or CD8+ T cells sorted from blood, obtained in a trial of the OX40 agonist ivuxolimab. This chain links TRBV6-5 with TRBJ1-2; unclear D gene. The TCR comes from an adult with an advanced solid tumor such as melanoma, head and neck, liver or kidney cancer. The CDR3 spells CASSHPTDYGYTF. CDR3 nucleotide sequence: TGTGCCAGCAGTCATCCGACGGATTATGGCTACACCTTC.